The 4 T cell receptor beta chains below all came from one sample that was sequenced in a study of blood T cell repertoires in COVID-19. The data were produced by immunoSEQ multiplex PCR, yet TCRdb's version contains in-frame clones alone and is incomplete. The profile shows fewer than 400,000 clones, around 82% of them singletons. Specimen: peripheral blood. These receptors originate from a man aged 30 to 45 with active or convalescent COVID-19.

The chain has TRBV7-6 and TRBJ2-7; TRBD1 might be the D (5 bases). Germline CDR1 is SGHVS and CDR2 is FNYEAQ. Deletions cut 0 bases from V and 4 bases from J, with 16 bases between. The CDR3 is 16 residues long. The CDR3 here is CASSLAARGIAYEQYF. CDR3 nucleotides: TGTGCCAGCAGCTTAGCGGCAAGGGGAATCGCGTACGAGCAGTACTTC.

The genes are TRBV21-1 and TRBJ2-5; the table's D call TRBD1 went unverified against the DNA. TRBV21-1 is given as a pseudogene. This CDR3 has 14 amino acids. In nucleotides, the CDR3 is TGTGCCAGCAAGGGCAGGGGATTTCAAGAGACCCAGTACTTC. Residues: CASKGRGFQETQYF.

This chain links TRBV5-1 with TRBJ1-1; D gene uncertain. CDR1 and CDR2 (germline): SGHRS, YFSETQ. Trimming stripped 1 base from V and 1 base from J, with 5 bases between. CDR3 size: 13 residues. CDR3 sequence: CASSLTANTEAFF. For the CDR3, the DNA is TGCGCCAGCAGCTTGACAGCGAACACTGAAGCTTTCTTT.

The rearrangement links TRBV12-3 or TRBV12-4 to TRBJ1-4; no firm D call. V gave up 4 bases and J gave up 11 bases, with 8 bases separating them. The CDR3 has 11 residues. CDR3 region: CASSSGSKLFF. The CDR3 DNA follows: TGTGCCAGCAGTTCGGGATCGAAACTGTTTTTT.